The 9 T cell receptor beta chains presented below share a single source sample, sequenced in a study of graft-versus-host responses after intestinal transplantation. Investigators plated 200,000 CFSE-labeled responder cells together with 200,000 irradiated stimulator cells labeled with violet dye. Assay used: immunoSEQ multiplex PCR; TCRdb lists only in-frame clones, some missing. The sample records tens of thousands of clones, 25% to 35% being singletons. The material was alloreactive CD8+ T cells from a mixed lymphocyte reaction culture, obtained before intestinal transplant. Subset reported: CFSE-low proliferating T cells sorted from roughly six-day pre-transplant mixed lymphocyte reaction (GvH or HvG direction). The receptors come from a human patient who received an intestinal transplant.

This clone is categorized as medium-sized (0.01 to 0.1%). This sequence joins TRBV4-1 and TRBJ2-3; D remains ambiguous. Germline loops: CDR1 MGHRA, CDR2 YSYEKL. The CDR3 length is 16 residues. The ends were cut back, 0 bases at V and 2 bases at J, with 12 bases in the middle. The CDR3 DNA sequence: TGCGCCAGCAGCCAAGACGCGCACTCTTACACAGATACGCAGTATTTT. Translated, it gives CASSQDAHSYTDTQYF.

The chain recombines TRBV5-3 with TRBJ1-3; D is undetermined. TRBV5-3 carries the ORF label, with uncertain function. The V gene lost 1 base and the J gene lost 0 bases, with 14 bases spanning the gap. This CDR3 has 17 residues. DNA of the CDR3: TGTGCCAGAAGCTTGCCCGTTGTAGGGTCCTCTGGAAACACCATATATTTT. It yields the protein CARSLPVVGSSGNTIYF.

V usage is TRBV27 and J usage is TRBJ2-3; D not resolved. V shed 1 base and J shed 0 bases, with 8 bases lying between them. Germline loops: CDR1 MNHEY, CDR2 SMNVEV (reference sequence). The CDR3 extends over 15 amino acids. This CDR3 is CASSLFGPSTDTQYF. CDR3 in DNA: TGTGCCAGCAGTTTATTCGGCCCTAGCACAGATACGCAGTATTTT.

This clone has just a few counts. The chain employs TRBV6-5 and TRBJ2-7, with D perhaps matching TRBD2 (5 bases). The V end lost 2 bases, the J end lost 1 base, and 12 bases lay between the germline ends. The CDR3 contains 15 residues. Per the germline V gene, CDR1 is MNHEY and CDR2 is SVGAGI. The CDR3 sequence is CASSYAKGLSYEQYF. CDR3 DNA: TGTGCCAGCAGTTACGCGAAAGGACTGTCCTACGAGCAGTACTTC.

The table lists this clone with a count of one. This chain links TRBV7-9 with TRBJ2-1; D not resolved. The length of the CDR3 is 15 residues. V gave up 5 bases and J gave up 12 bases, with 23 bases separating them. Germline V gene lookup returns CDR1 SEHNR and CDR2 FQNEAQ (reference sequence). The DNA for the CDR3 is TGTGCCAGCAGCCCTTGGCGAGTTCCCCTCGGACGGCAGTTCTTC. It specifies CASSPWRVPLGRQFF.

The CDR3 reads CASRNEADTQYF. The DNA for the CDR3 is TGTGCCAGCAGGAACGAAGCAGATACGCAGTATTTT. The gene calls are TRBV5-4 and TRBJ2-3; unclear D gene. Germline V CDR1 and CDR2: SGHNT, YYREEE (reference sequence). V lost 5 bases to trimming and J lost 4 bases, with 8 bases between them. The CDR3 is 12 residues long.

V gene TRBV19 combines with J gene TRBJ2-7; 7 nucleotides agree with TRBD1. J was trimmed by 3 bases and V by 5 bases; bases with no gene match: 10. Per germline, CDR1 LNHDA and CDR2 SQIVND (reference sequence). The CDR3 is 15 amino acids. Here the CDR3 reads CASSYRTGEDYEQYF. CDR3 bases: TGTGCCAGTAGTTACAGGACAGGTGAGGACTACGAGCAGTACTTC.

This chain connects TRBV9 to TRBJ2-5, with D maybe TRBD1 (5 bases). The germline V gene has CDR1 SGDLS and CDR2 YYNGEE. The CDR3 has 13 amino acids. V shed 0 bases and J shed 4 bases, with 7 bases lying between them. CDR3 protein: CASSVGGAETQYF. Here the CDR3 DNA reads TGTGCCAGCAGCGTAGGGGGCGCAGAGACCCAGTACTTC.

J is TRBJ2-6 and V is TRBV6-4; perhaps TRBD2 as D (5 bases). Trimming pared 5 bases from V and 1 base from J, leaving 15 bases between. CDR1 and CDR2 (germline): MRHNA, SNTAGT. The CDR3 totals 17 residues. DNA of the CDR3: TGTGCCAGCAGTCCGGGATCCCATCTTTCTGGGGCCAACGTCCTGACTTTC. Its translation is CASSPGSHLSGANVLTF.